These 12 T cell receptor beta chains came from one sample sequenced in a study of shared clonotypes between healthy human individuals. Only in-frame clones appear in the TCRdb table, and some are missing; sequencing was by immunoSEQ multiplex PCR. The sample shows millions of clones, 85% to 95% of them seen only once. Material for sequencing was naive CD4+ T cells sorted from blood. Subset in this sample: CD45RA+ positively selected. Every receptor here comes from a man younger than 35 in good health.

This sequence joins TRBV2 and TRBJ2-1; 7 nucleotides align to TRBD2. The CDR3 runs 13 residues. Germline CDR1 SNHLY, CDR2 FYNNEI. V lost 2 bases, J lost 15 bases, and 10 bases stayed unmatched. CDR3 protein: CASSESTSSSPFF. The CDR3 DNA follows: TGTGCCAGCAGTGAATCGACTAGCTCATCCCCGTTCTTC.

Turning to this clone: Other DNA sequences of this sample code for an identical CDR3. This sequence joins TRBV5-1 and TRBJ2-5, with D unclear. CDR1 SGHRS and CDR2 YFSETQ come from the germline V gene. This CDR3 spans 13 amino acids. Trimming shortened V by 1 base and J by 2 bases, and 6 bases separated the two germline ends. DNA of the CDR3: TGCGCCAGCAGCTTGAACGGGCAAGAGACCCAGTACTTC. Protein sequence: CASSLNGQETQYF.

The genes are TRBV19 and TRBJ1-1; TRBD1 agrees at 9 bases. In germline, CDR1 is LNHDA, CDR2 SQIVND (reference sequence). This CDR3 has 14 amino acids. The V and J ends lost 7 bases and 1 base, in that order; junction bases with no gene match: 4. CDR3 nucleotides: TGTGCCAGTATCGAGGACAGGGGGAACACTGAAGCTTTCTTT. Translated, it gives CASIEDRGNTEAFF.

The CDR3 loop is CASSVSSGSGSYEQYF. The CDR3 DNA reads TGTGCCAGCAGCGTCTCAAGCGGCAGCGGGTCCTACGAGCAGTACTTC. The V and J genes are TRBV9 and TRBJ2-7; perhaps TRBD2 as D (6 bases). Per germline, CDR1 SGDLS and CDR2 YYNGEE. V lost 2 bases to trimming and J lost 1 base, with 16 bases between them. This CDR3 comprises 16 residues.

This chain joins TRBV5-5 and TRBJ2-7; D ambiguous. Germline CDR1 reads SGHKS; CDR2 reads YYEKEE (reference sequence). V was cut by 6 bases and J by 6 bases, with 13 bases left in between. The CDR3 runs to 12 residues. CDR3 sequence (DNA): TGTGCCAGCACCACGAGGTGGGGCGAGCAGTACTTC. It encodes CASTTRWGEQYF.

This CDR3 is CASSLDPGAGETQYF. DNA for the CDR3: TGTGCCAGCAGCTTGGATCCGGGGGCGGGAGAGACCCAGTACTTC. The V gene is TRBV5-4, the J gene TRBJ2-5, with D possibly called TRBD1 or TRBD2 (6 bases each). The CDR3 runs 15 residues. Germline loops: CDR1 SGHNT, CDR2 YYREEE (reference sequence). Trimming took 0 bases from V and 4 from J, leaving 13 bases between them.

This sequence joins TRBV5-1 and TRBJ1-3, with D perhaps matching TRBD1 (5 bases). This CDR3 has 15 amino acids. The V gene's germline CDR1 is SGHRS and CDR2 YFSETQ. Trimming took off 4 bases at V and 0 bases at J, with 11 bases between the two ends. CDR3 protein: CASSRGHSSGNTIYF. The CDR3, as DNA: TGCGCCAGCAGCCGCGGACACAGCTCTGGAAACACCATATATTTT.

CDR3 coding DNA: TGTGCCAGCAGCCCGGGGCGACAGGGGGCGGCTCAGCCCCAGCATTTT. Amino acids: CASSPGRQGAAQPQHF. This chain joins TRBV7-3 and TRBJ1-5; 10 nucleotides align to TRBD1. Germline V CDR1 and CDR2: SGHTA, FQGTGA. With 5 bases clipped from V and 6 bases from J, the junction kept 10 bases outside the gene matches. This CDR3 region has 16 residues.

The chain has TRBV18 and TRBJ2-1, with 7 bases fitting TRBD1. Germline-derived CDR1 and CDR2 are KGHSH and LQKENI. The CDR3 length is 14 residues. After removal of 5 bases from V and 8 bases from J, the junction contained 9 bases not matched to a gene. CDR3 loop: CASSSRQGEDEQFF. The CDR3 DNA is TGTGCCAGCTCATCGCGACAGGGAGAAGATGAGCAGTTCTTC.

This chain connects TRBV5-1 to TRBJ1-3; a weak D match, TRBD1 (5 bases). CDR3 length: 15 residues. Looked up from germline, CDR1 is SGHRS and CDR2 is YFSETQ. Trimming removed 2 bases from V and 0 bases from J, with 9 bases in between. The CDR3 protein is CASSFSGSSGNTIYF. In nucleotides, the CDR3 is TGCGCCAGCAGCTTCTCAGGGAGCTCTGGAAACACCATATATTTT.

The chain uses TRBV6-1 and TRBJ1-6, with no clear D. Germline loops: CDR1 MNHNS, CDR2 SASEGT. This CDR3 comprises 17 residues. The V and J ends lost 3 bases and 1 base respectively, with 13 bases between them. CDR3 coding DNA: TGTGCCAGCAGTGAGACGTCCCCCAGATCCTATAATTCACCCCTCCACTTT. Protein product: CASSETSPRSYNSPLHF.

This clone was seen only once. The rearrangement uses TRBV7-2 and TRBJ1-5; a weak D match, TRBD1 (6 bases). Trimming left V 1 base short and J 6 bases short, with 13 bases between. This CDR3 has 15 amino acids. Germline V CDR1 and CDR2: SGHTA, FQGNSA. CDR3 sequence (DNA): TGTGCCAGCAGCTTAGAATCGGGGGGCGGTCAGCCCCAGCATTTT. Its translation: CASSLESGGGQPQHF. Looking up the rest from reference TRBV7-2 and TRBJ1-5 gives the full variable domain: GAGVSQSPSNKVTEKGKDVELRCDPISGHTALYWYRQSLGQGLEFLIYFQGNSAPDKSGLPSDRFSAERTGGSVSTLTIQRTQQEDSAVYLCASSLESGGGQPQHFGDGTRLSIL.